This T cell receptor (beta chain) was profiled in a study of cytomegalovirus exposure and HLA in healthy donors. Primers for the PCR totalled 60 Vbeta and 13 Jbeta. Using immunoSEQ multiplex PCR, the repertoire was profiled, and TCRdb retains in-frame clones only, with some absent. The table for this sample gives about 40,000 clones. This clonotype was sampled from a male donor in good health and CMV-seronegative. The sequencing input was PBMCs.

CDR3 nucleotide sequence: TGTGCCAGCAGCCCCGGGAGAAGAGTCTACGAGCAGTACTTC. This sequence encodes CASSPGRRVYEQYF. The chain is built from TRBV7-2 and TRBJ2-7, with a tentative D call TRBD2 (6 bases). V lost 5 bases, J lost 3 bases, and 14 bases lay in between. This CDR3 is built from 14 residues. The germline V gene has CDR1 SGHTA and CDR2 FQGNSA. The full variable domain, with the rest looked up from reference TRBV7-2 and TRBJ2-7, is GAGVSQSPSNKVTEKGKDVELRCDPISGHTALYWYRQSLGQGLEFLIYFQGNSAPDKSGLPSDRFSAERTGGSVSTLTIQRTQQEDSAVYLCASSPGRRVYEQYFGPGTRLTVT.